A selection of T cell receptor beta chains follows, all from one sample in a study of blood T cell repertoires in COVID-19. Here immunoSEQ multiplex PCR was the method, and the copy in TCRdb shows in-frame clones only, minus some. The data contain just over 90,000 clones, 85% to 90% of them singletons. The sequencing input was peripheral blood. These receptors were obtained from a human donor with active COVID-19. The donor label of this sample is uncertain. The CDR3 runs from the conserved cysteine through the conserved F or W. D genes are given only for firm matches. Where a row states a size, it is once, few, many or the class of an expanded clone; other rows omit it.

V,size,D,J,DNA,CDR3
TRBV6-4,once,-,TRBJ1-1,TGTGCCAGCAGTCAACAGGGCGGCACTGAAGCTTTCTTT,CASSQQGGTEAFF
TRBV2,-,-,TRBJ1-2,TGTGCCAGCAGTCTACCCCCCCTTTTCGGGACATCCTTCTATGGCTACACCTTC,CASSLPPLFGTSFYGYTF
TRBV19,-,TRBD2,TRBJ2-3,TGTGCCAGTAGTATTCCCGGCGGGGGGCGATCCACCCGCACAGATACGCAGTATTTT,CASSIPGGGRSTRTDTQYF
TRBV2,-,-,TRBJ2-7,TGTGCCAGCAGTGAAAGGGGGTCAATCTCCGGCGAGCAGTACTTC,CASSERGSISGEQYF
TRBV9,-,-,TRBJ1-1,TGTGCCAGCAGCGGTCAGGGCAACACTGAAGCTTTCTTT,CASSGQGNTEAFF
TRBV5-6,once,TRBD1,TRBJ2-7,TGTGCCAGCAGCTTTCGGGACAGGTTGGTTGGCGAGCAGTACTTC,CASSFRDRLVGEQYF
TRBV7-2,-,TRBD2,TRBJ2-7,TGTGCCAGCAGCTTAGGACTAGCGGGGAGGCTTAGCAACGAGCAGTACTTC,CASSLGLAGRLSNEQYF
TRBV9,-,TRBD1,TRBJ1-1,TGTGCCAGCAGCGCATCCTTTGACAGGGGGAGAGCTGAAGCTTTCTTT,CASSASFDRGRAEAFF
TRBV24-1,-,TRBD1,TRBJ2-5,TGTGCCACCAGTGATACAGGGGCCGCACAAGAGACCCAGTACTTC,CATSDTGAAQETQYF
TRBV7-6,few,TRBD1,TRBJ1-6,TGTGCCAGCAGCTTAGGCATACAGGGGGATAATTCACCCCTCCACTTT,CASSLGIQGDNSPLHF
TRBV29-1,once,-,TRBJ2-7,TGCAGCGTTGAAGATCGAGGGAACTCCTACGAGCAGTACTTC,CSVEDRGNSYEQYF
TRBV5-1,-,TRBD1,TRBJ1-5,TGCGCCAGCAGCTCAGGACAGGGGCCAAATCAGCCCCAGCATTTT,CASSSGQGPNQPQHF
TRBV6-6,once,TRBD1,TRBJ1-6,TGTGCCAGCAGTTACCACAGGGGGGATTCACCCCTCCACTTT,CASSYHRGDSPLHF
TRBV12-3/TRBV12-4,-,TRBD1,TRBJ1-2,TGTGCCAGCAGTTTTCGACAGGGGCATGGCTACACCTTC,CASSFRQGHGYTF
TRBV5-4,-,-,TRBJ2-7,TGTGCCAGCAGCTTCCAGGGTTACGAGCAGTACTTC,CASSFQGYEQYF
TRBV4-3,-,-,TRBJ2-7,TGCGCCAGCAGCCAAGACAGGGTGGGATGGGAGCAGTACTTC,CASSQDRVGWEQYF